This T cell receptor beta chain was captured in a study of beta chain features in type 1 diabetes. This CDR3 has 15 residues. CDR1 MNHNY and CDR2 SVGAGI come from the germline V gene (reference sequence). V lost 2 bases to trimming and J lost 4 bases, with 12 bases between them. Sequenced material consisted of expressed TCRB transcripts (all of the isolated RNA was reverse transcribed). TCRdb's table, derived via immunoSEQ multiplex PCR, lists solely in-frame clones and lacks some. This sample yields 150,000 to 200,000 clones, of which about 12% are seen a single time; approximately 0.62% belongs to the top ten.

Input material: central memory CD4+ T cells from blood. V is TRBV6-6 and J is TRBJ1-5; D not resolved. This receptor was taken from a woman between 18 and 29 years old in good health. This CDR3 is CASSYDGQPNQPQHF. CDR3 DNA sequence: TGTGCCAGCAGTTACGATGGGCAACCAAATCAGCCCCAGCATTTT.